This T cell receptor beta chain was observed in a study of shared clonotypes between healthy human individuals. General study results and limits: Among four donors, about 4.6% of naive CD4 clonotypes were found in common. Estimated richness was generally greater in naive than memory subsets. Tissue TCR repertoires likely differ from these blood-only repertoires.

Original processing methods: Junction-only immunoSEQ data arrived without quality scores, meaning filtering differed. Sequenced by immunoSEQ multiplex PCR; TCRdb stores in-frame clones only, minus some. V, J and clone size reflect that table, while D and trimming were determined from the DNA. The sample records about 2.4 million clones, 93% being singletons. The V segment lost 5 bases and the J segment 5 bases; nucleotides outside the gene matches: 3. The germline CDR1 and CDR2 sequences are SEHNR and FQNEAQ (reference sequence). The CDR3 extends over 14 amino acids. Details on this clone: Antigen unknown.

Sequencing was carried out using naive CD4+ T cells from PBMCs. Described subset: CD45RA+ positively selected. The clonotype originates from a man aged 18 to 30 in good health. Some clones in this sample may be carry-over from other donors' samples. This chain links TRBV7-9 with TRBJ2-3; 11 nucleotides match TRBD2. The CDR3 DNA reads as TGTGCCAGCAGCCCCGGGACTAGCGGAGATACGCAGTATTTT. This translates into CASSPGTSGDTQYF.